This T cell receptor (beta chain) was recovered during a study of CD8 T cells in Susac syndrome. Study summary: Within the sequenced Susac syndrome patient group, about six exhibited active disease and about eight were in remission.

Study-wide findings and caveats: There was no clonal expansion in the CD4+ T cell repertoires of Susac syndrome.

About 0.5 to 1 ug RNA was reverse transcribed with random hexamers. TCRdb recomputed calls from the immunoSEQ multiplex PCR reads with MiXCR, one row per CDR3 protein. The sample comprises about 120,000 distinct CDR3 sequences, nearly 96% of which are singletons, and about 0.13% rests with the top ten. Germline loops: CDR1 SQVTM, CDR2 ANQGSEA. Trimming removed 2 bases from V and 4 bases from J; junction bases left unmatched: 11. CDR3 length: 16 amino acids. With respect to this clonotype: Antigen specificity is unknown.

The J gene is TRBJ2-3, the V gene TRBV29-1; TRBD1 agrees at 8 bases. The receptor's source is a human donor with Susac syndrome. The sequencing input was CD4+ T cells from PBMCs. CDR3 protein: CSVERSAGGSADTQYF. The CDR3 nucleotides read TGCAGCGTTGAACGCTCCGCAGGGGGCAGCGCAGATACGCAGTATTTT.